The 7 T cell receptor beta chains below all came from one sample that was sequenced in a study of T cell responses to AZD1222 COVID-19 vaccine. The method was immunoSEQ multiplex PCR; TCRdb's version includes in-frame clones alone and lacks a portion of them. The repertoire holds tens of thousands of clones, with 70% to 90% as singletons. The material was peripheral blood, obtained 28 days after the second AZD1222 dose. Every receptor here comes from an adult who received the AZD1222 COVID-19 vaccine.

The chain recombines TRBV5-1 with TRBJ1-6; D is unresolved. Germline values: CDR1 SGHRS, CDR2 YFSETQ. The CDR3 consists of 14 residues. The V and J ends lost 5 bases and 7 bases respectively, with 13 bases between them. CDR3 residues: CASSYRHENSPLHF. The CDR3 coding sequence is TGCGCCAGCAGTTATAGACACGAAAATTCACCCCTCCACTTT.

The sample holds a few counts of this clone. The chain has TRBV20-1 and TRBJ1-2, with D tentatively TRBD1 (6 bases). Germline CDR1 reads DFQATT; CDR2 reads SNEGSKA (reference sequence). The CDR3 sequence is 11 residues long. Trimming cost V 3 bases and J 7 bases, with 9 bases left between them. CDR3: CSARGAGGYTF. CDR3 sequence (DNA): TGCAGTGCTAGGGGGGCAGGTGGCTACACCTTC.

The chain is built from TRBV4-3 and TRBJ2-1, with D possibly being TRBD1 (5 bases). CDR1 and CDR2 (germline): LGHNA, YSLEER. The V end was cut by 4 bases, the J end by 5 bases, with 9 bases between. The CDR3 loop spans 13 amino acids. The CDR3 region is CASSRMTDNEQFF. CDR3 nucleotide sequence: TGCGCCAGCAGCCGGATGACAGACAATGAGCAGTTCTTC.

Here the CDR3 reads CASSDDTRDLNPDYGYTF. DNA for the CDR3: TGTGCCAGCAGCGATGATACGCGAGACCTGAATCCCGACTATGGCTACACCTTC. J is TRBJ1-2 and V is TRBV5-6; D unclear. V was pared by 4 bases and J by 3 bases, with 25 bases between. CDR1 and CDR2 from the germline V gene are SGHDT and YYEEEE. The CDR3 sequence is 18 residues long.

CDR3 sequence: CASSAQGFRGYTF. CDR3 in DNA: TGTGCCAGTAGTGCCCAAGGGTTCAGGGGCTACACCTTC. V and J are TRBV19 and TRBJ1-2; D gene unclear. V gave up 5 bases and J gave up 8 bases, with 15 bases separating them. CDR1 is LNHDA, CDR2 SQIVND, per germline (reference sequence). The CDR3 is made up of 13 amino acids.

The V gene is TRBV7-8, the J gene TRBJ2-1; unclear D gene. Germline assignment: CDR1 SGHVS and CDR2 FQNEAQ. V gave up 8 bases and J gave up 4 bases, with 15 bases separating them. The CDR3 runs 14 residues. CDR3 loop: CASGNEYGYNEQFF. DNA of the CDR3: TGTGCCAGCGGGAACGAGTACGGTTACAATGAGCAGTTCTTC.

This chain links TRBV12-3 or TRBV12-4 with TRBJ2-7, with D unclear. This CDR3 contains 13 residues. Trimming pared 2 bases from V and 1 base from J, leaving 6 bases between. The CDR3 here is CASSLLSSYEQYF. In nucleotides, the CDR3 is TGTGCCAGCAGTTTATTGAGTTCCTACGAGCAGTACTTC.